These 3 T cell receptor beta chains were sequenced from one sample in a study of beta chain features in type 1 diabetes. The entirety of the isolated RNA underwent reverse transcription, so expressed TCRB transcripts were sequenced. Assay used: immunoSEQ multiplex PCR; TCRdb lists only in-frame clones, some missing. This repertoire shows around 280,000 clones, 14% to 15% found once; its top ten account for 0.015% to 0.017%. Whole-study findings and limits: People with Type 1 diabetes carried modestly yet significantly shorter TCRB CDR3s in all four CD4+ subsets.

These receptors' targets are unknown. Sample: naive CD4+ T cells from blood. Every receptor here comes from a man aged 18 to 30 with type 1 diabetes.

The chain uses TRBV6-6 and TRBJ2-3; D may be TRBD1 (5 bases). The ends were cut back, 11 bases at V and 5 bases at J, with 17 bases in the middle. This CDR3 is built from 13 residues. Per the germline V gene, CDR1 is MNHNY and CDR2 is SVGAGI (reference sequence). CDR3 loop: CASGEGVGDTQYF. The DNA of the CDR3 is TGTGCCTCGGGCGAAGGGGTGGGAGATACGCAGTATTTT.

This clone was seen a few times. The chain has TRBV10-3 and TRBJ1-6, with TRBD1 matching over 8 bases. The V and J ends lost 7 bases and 10 bases, in that order; junction bases with no gene match: 9. CDR3 length: 14 amino acids. In germline, CDR1 is ENHRY, CDR2 SYGVKD. CDR3 amino acids: CAITGQGRGSPLHF. The CDR3 DNA reads as TGTGCCATCACCGGACAGGGAAGAGGGTCACCCCTCCACTTT.

This clone occurred a few times. The V and J genes are TRBV7-9 and TRBJ2-7; tentative D call: TRBD1 (6 bases). Germline loops: CDR1 SEHNR, CDR2 FQNEAQ (reference sequence). The CDR3 is 12 amino acids. Trimming removed 4 bases at V and 6 bases at J, with 10 bases between. This CDR3 is CASSWDILEQYF. For the CDR3, the DNA is TGTGCCAGCAGCTGGGACATACTCGAGCAGTACTTC.